The rows below give T cell receptor beta chains drawn from one sample of a study of blood T cell repertoires in COVID-19. Generated by immunoSEQ multiplex PCR, the TCRdb table keeps only in-frame clones and is missing some. The table includes about 76,000 clones, 86% detected once. The sequenced material came from peripheral blood. The receptors come from a human donor in a cohort sampled during active COVID-19. CDR3s include the opening cysteine and the closing phenylalanine or tryptophan. A D gene is named only where the DNA matches it firmly. Clone size is not always given. Where it is, it says once, few, many or a class for expanded clones.

j_gene | d_gene | v_gene | abundance | len | CDR3nt | CDR3aa
TRBJ2-5 | TRBD2 | TRBV5-1 | . | 14 | TGCGCCAGCAGTGACAGCGGGGGCATAGAGACCCAGTACTTC | CASSDSGGIETQYF
TRBJ2-7 | TRBD1 | TRBV30 | . | 15 | TGTGCCTGGAGTTCTCCCGGGACAGGGCCTGGCGAGCAGTACTTC | CAWSSPGTGPGEQYF
TRBJ2-7 | TRBD1 | TRBV6-5 | . | 15 | TGTGCCAGCAGTTACTCCCCCAGGGGGCGCTACGAGCAGTACTTC | CASSYSPRGRYEQYF
TRBJ2-2 | TRBD1 | TRBV3-1/TRBV3-2 | few | 15 | TGTGCCAGCAGCCACCGGACAGGTAACACCGGGGAGCTGTTTTTT | CASSHRTGNTGELFF
TRBJ1-1 | TRBD1 | TRBV27 | . | 14 | TGTGCCAGCAGGAATGACAGGGTGGACACTGAAGCTTTCTTT | CASRNDRVDTEAFF
TRBJ2-7 | . | TRBV7-9 | . | 16 | TGTGCCAGCAGCTCTCCTGGACTGGCAGGGGCCTACGAGCAGTACTTC | CASSSPGLAGAYEQYF
TRBJ2-3 | TRBD2 | TRBV19 | . | 15 | TGTGCCAGTAGTATAACAGCGGGGGCTGCGGATACGCAGTATTTT | CASSITAGAADTQYF
TRBJ2-5 | TRBD1 | TRBV6-6 | . | 13 | TGTGCCATCCGGACAGGGTTGATGGAGACCCAGTACTTC | CAIRTGLMETQYF
TRBJ1-6 | TRBD1 | TRBV7-8 | . | 17 | TGTGCCAGCAGCCTCAGGGGGGCACCCCATGGGGATTCACCCCTCCACTTT | CASSLRGAPHGDSPLHF
TRBJ1-4 | TRBD1 | TRBV9 | . | 16 | TGTGCCAGCAGCGTAGGCGGAGGGGGCGTACAAGAAAAACTGTTTTTT | CASSVGGGGVQEKLFF
TRBJ1-5 | . | TRBV7-3 | . | 13 | TGTGCCAGCAGTTCGGACGGGGATCAGCCCCAGCATTTT | CASSSDGDQPQHF
TRBJ2-1 | TRBD2 | TRBV11-3 | . | 15 | TGTGCCAGCAGCTTAGACAGCGGGAGGGACAATGAGCAGTTCTTC | CASSLDSGRDNEQFF
TRBJ2-7 | TRBD2 | TRBV18 | . | 15 | TGTGCCAGCTCACCAAGGTCCAGGGAGGGGTACGAGCAGTACTTC | CASSPRSREGYEQYF
TRBJ2-5 | . | TRBV6-5 | few | 13 | TGTGCCAGCAGTTACTTGGGGGGAGAGACCCAGTACTTC | CASSYLGGETQYF
TRBJ2-1 | TRBD2 | TRBV4-2 | . | 17 | TGTGCCAGCAGCCAGGTGCCGGGACTAGCGGGGAACAATGAGCAGTTCTTC | CASSQVPGLAGNNEQFF